Sequencing of this T cell receptor (beta chain) was carried out in a study of T cell responses to AZD1222 COVID-19 vaccine. Overall study results and limits: Nearly half of spike-specific TCRs reportedly go after variant regions that carry no mutations. Clonal diversity was possibly underestimated; the donors were predominantly white British and more often female.

Clones were read by immunoSEQ multiplex PCR, and TCRdb kept only the in-frame ones, dropping some. The table lists some 120,000 clones, under 95% of them singletons. V was clipped by 1 base and J by 9 bases, with 6 bases between them. Germline V gene sequence: CDR1 SGHDN, CDR2 FVKESK. The CDR3 sequence is 11 residues long. A remark on this clone: Antigen: not known.

The J gene is TRBJ1-1, the V gene TRBV14; D remains unclear. The clonotype was recovered from an adult in good health. The material was peripheral blood, obtained on day 0 of AZD1222 vaccination. The CDR3 DNA reads as TGTGCCAGCAGCCAAGGGCAGCAAGCTTTCTTT. As protein: CASSQGQQAFF.